A single sample is the source of the 15 T cell receptor beta chains below, sequenced in a study of Tregs in tolerant kidney transplant recipients. Related graft donors supplied nonmyeloablative bone marrow transplants, and mixed chimerism was transient. The data were produced by immunoSEQ multiplex PCR, yet TCRdb's version contains in-frame clones alone and is incomplete. Altogether 65,000 to 85,000 clones are present, about 91% being singletons, with the ten largest covering roughly 1.6%. The starting material was CD4+ T cells from blood (PBMCs), obtained 24 months after the transplant. These receptors were collected from a human patient who received a combined kidney and bone marrow transplant. The graft donor may have given rise to some T cells.

The chain is built from TRBV19 and TRBJ1-2, with D perhaps TRBD1 (6 bases). Germline CDR1 reads LNHDA; CDR2 reads SQIVND (reference sequence). V lost 7 bases and J 4 bases, leaving 10 bases between the germline ends. This CDR3 spans 12 amino acids. The CDR3 DNA follows: TGTGCCAGTACCACAGGGAGCTATGGCTACACCTTC. This sequence encodes CASTTGSYGYTF.

The J gene is TRBJ2-2, the V gene TRBV6-5; 11 positions agree with TRBD2. The CDR3 covers 16 residues. Germline V gene sequence: CDR1 MNHEY, CDR2 SVGAGI. Germline trimming cut 4 bases from V and 7 bases from J; bases unmatched to any gene: 8. The DNA for the CDR3 is TGTGCCAGCAGTTTTAGCGGGAGGGCCATTGGCGGGGAGCTGTTTTTT. It yields the protein CASSFSGRAIGGELFF.

J is TRBJ1-1 and V is TRBV30; 10 nucleotides match TRBD1. CDR1 and CDR2 from the germline V gene are GTSNPN and SVGIG (reference sequence). Trimming removed 1 base from V and 11 bases from J; junction bases left unmatched: 7. The length of the CDR3 is 13 residues. The CDR3: CAWSGDRGRNAFF. The CDR3 nucleotides read TGTGCCTGGAGTGGGGACAGGGGCCGCAACGCTTTCTTT. The full variable domain, rest sourced from reference TRBV30 and TRBJ1-1, is SQTIHQWPATLVQPVGSPLSLECTVEGTSNPNLYWYRQAAGRGLQLLFYSVGIGQISSEVPQNLSASRPQDRQFILSSKKLLLSDSGFYLCAWSGDRGRNAFFGQGTRLTVV.

The V call is TRBV27, the J call TRBJ2-3; TRBD2 matches at 10 bases. Germline V CDR1 and CDR2: MNHEY, SMNVEV (reference sequence). The V and J ends lost 8 bases and 3 bases, in that order; junction bases with no gene match: 11. The CDR3 covers 16 residues. The CDR3 spells CASASDLAGETDTQYF. The DNA of the CDR3 is TGTGCCAGCGCCTCAGACCTAGCGGGGGAGACAGATACGCAGTATTTT.

This clone has just one count. The chain employs TRBV19 and TRBJ1-5, with D possibly being TRBD1 (6 bases). Trimming took off 5 bases at V and 7 bases at J, with 15 bases between the two ends. Germline-derived CDR1 and CDR2 are LNHDA and SQIVND (reference sequence). The CDR3 sequence is 14 residues long. The CDR3: CASSPDRFRQPQHF. The CDR3 DNA reads as TGTGCCAGTAGTCCTGACAGGTTCCGGCAGCCCCAGCATTTT.

CDR3 bases: TGTGCCAGCAGTTACTCAAACAGGGGGCCTTACAATGAGCAGTTCTTC. Protein: CASSYSNRGPYNEQFF. The rearrangement links TRBV6-5 to TRBJ2-1; 9 nucleotides agree with TRBD1. The junction had 4 bases not matched to a gene; V was cut back by 0 bases and J by 4 bases. This CDR3 contains 16 residues. In germline, CDR1 is MNHEY, CDR2 SVGAGI.

The chain has TRBV11-2 and TRBJ2-1; D gene unclear. The CDR3 sequence is 14 residues long. Trimming took off 7 bases at V and 7 bases at J, with 17 bases between the two ends. CDR1 and CDR2 (germline): SGHAT, FQNNGV. In DNA form, the CDR3 reads TGTGCCAGCAACGAAATAGCAAGAGTTAATGAGCAGTTCTTC. Translated, it gives CASNEIARVNEQFF.

This chain connects TRBV4-2 to TRBJ2-1, with 8 bases fitting TRBD1. This CDR3 spans 17 amino acids. Trimming cost V 0 bases and J 3 bases; bases outside gene matches: 7. Germline V gene sequence: CDR1 LGHNA, CDR2 YNFKEQ. CDR3 sequence: CASSQEPDRDNYNEQFF. For the CDR3, the DNA is TGTGCCAGCAGCCAAGAGCCGGACAGGGACAACTACAATGAGCAGTTCTTC.

This chain links TRBV7-3 with TRBJ2-5; 9 bases are shared with TRBD2. CDR1 SGHTA and CDR2 FQGTGA come from the germline V gene. The J segment lost 4 bases and the V segment lost 5 bases, leaving 8 bases of the junction unmatched. This CDR3 has 15 amino acids. CDR3 nucleotides: TGTGCCAGCAGCCAAAAGCGGGGGGAAGGAGAGACCCAGTACTTC. Protein: CASSQKRGEGETQYF.

V usage is TRBV7-2 and J usage is TRBJ2-5; D gene ambiguous. The germline V and J ends were trimmed by 4 bases and 2 bases, with 11 bases remaining between them. The CDR3 spans 14 residues. From germline, CDR1 is SGHTA and CDR2 FQGNSA. DNA of the CDR3: TGTGCCAGCAGCTCCATTTCTAAACAAGAGACCCAGTACTTC. Residues: CASSSISKQETQYF.

This sequence joins TRBV12-5 and TRBJ2-1; 7 nucleotides match TRBD2. The V and J ends lost 0 bases and 5 bases, in that order; junction bases with no gene match: 1. This CDR3 contains 14 residues. Germline lookup yields CDR1 LGHNT and CDR2 FRNRAP. The CDR3 DNA reads as TGTGCTAGTGGTTTGGTTACTAGCGACAATGAGCAGTTCTTC. The encoded protein is CASGLVTSDNEQFF.

V is TRBV7-9 and J is TRBJ2-7, with 7 bases aligning to TRBD1. Germline values: CDR1 SEHNR, CDR2 FQNEAQ (reference sequence). The CDR3 runs 15 residues. The ends lost 5 bases at V and 6 bases at J; junction bases unmatched: 13. The CDR3 loop reads CASSGHRGWDIEQYF. For the CDR3, the DNA is TGTGCCAGCAGCGGTCACAGGGGCTGGGATATCGAGCAGTACTTC.

The chain is built from TRBV5-3 and TRBJ2-5, with D unclear. The J call may not be correct, given that the DNA end is closer to TRBJ2-7. TRBV5-3 is an ORF; its function is uncertain. The CDR3 is 13 amino acids. DNA of the CDR3: TGTGCCAGAAGCTTGGGCATCCTCTACGAGCAGTACTTC. As protein: CARSLGILYEQYF.

V and J are TRBV2 and TRBJ1-2; D not certain. CDR1 and CDR2 from the germline V gene are SNHLY and FYNNEI. The V end lost 7 bases, the J end lost 4 bases, and 10 bases lay between the germline ends. This CDR3 has 12 residues. The CDR3: CASKVLGYGYTF. CDR3 bases: TGTGCCAGCAAAGTCCTAGGCTATGGCTACACCTTC.

The V and J genes are TRBV7-2 and TRBJ1-1; the D is unclear. The V end lost 5 bases, the J end lost 4 bases, and 20 bases lay between the germline ends. This CDR3 is 16 amino acids long. Germline V gene lookup returns CDR1 SGHTA and CDR2 FQGNSA. DNA of the CDR3: TGTGCCAGCAGCCCACAAACCCGGGGATGGGGCACTGAAGCTTTCTTT. It yields the protein CASSPQTRGWGTEAFF.